The sequence of this T cell receptor (beta chain) was determined in a study of cytomegalovirus exposure and HLA in healthy donors. In regard to this clone: Its antigen is as yet unknown.

Overall study results and limits: Several top significant clusters appeared, in a later analysis, to be linked to common viral pathogens. Sequencing artifact likely explains a cluster of highly shared sequence variants. Many donors shared some public TCRs, even though most TCR sequences were rare.

With 60 Vbeta and 13 Jbeta primers, the PCR was carried out. Original analysis: Later, 65 million to 85 million unique TCR beta chains were counted in an analysis, and some 10 million of them were shared. This table comes from immunoSEQ multiplex PCR, and its TCRdb copy is limited to in-frame clones, with some not included. That table furnishes V, J and clone size, whereas the DNA furnished D and trimming. The sample carries fewer than 200,000 clones, 65% to 75% recorded once. Unmatched junction bases numbered 6, after V lost 4 bases and J lost 9 bases. Germline V CDR1 and CDR2: MGHDK, SYGVNS. The CDR3 runs 13 residues.

Source material: PBMCs. The TCR sequence derives from a human donor in good health. The chain is built from TRBV25-1 and TRBJ2-4; TRBD1 matches 7 bases. This chain's CDR3 is CASSGGQMGIQYF. DNA of the CDR3: TGTGCCAGCAGTGGGGGACAGATGGGCATTCAGTACTTC.